This T cell receptor beta chain stems from a study of T cells in Graves' hyperthyroidism and ophthalmopathy (dated by TCRdb to between 2019 and 2020). Study-level background: Peripheral blood was sampled at the time of initial diagnosis, prior to any treatment. TCR V-J signatures able to tell the groups apart were searched for in a discovery cohort of 90 to 100 patients, of whom about 40 had Graves' ophthalmopathy and around 56 had stable Graves' hyperthyroidism. Prospective prediction of ophthalmopathy was tested in an independent validation cohort consisting of 18 to 20 hyperthyroidism patients and approximately 16 patients who later progressed to ophthalmopathy. The paper describes TCR Vbeta CDR3 sequencing of 135 peripheral blood samples, made up of 43 ophthalmopathy patients, around 73 hyperthyroidism patients and approximately 17 progressor patients. After blood sampling, hyperthyroidism patients were treated with methimazole at a starting dose of 30 mg daily, and ophthalmopathy patients were treated with high-dose intravenous methylprednisolone. In six Graves' hyperthyroidism patients, the study also compared T-cell repertoires from thyroid tissue with T-cell repertoires from blood. The approximately 90 discovery patients were randomly split 7:3 into training and test sets.

Broad study findings and their caveats: In validation, the model predicted progression to ophthalmopathy a median of approximately 6.6 months before onset, with about 64% sensitivity and more than 72% specificity. No statistical method was used to set the sample size in advance, and investigators knew the group allocation. Ophthalmopathy was separated from stable hyperthyroidism by a 13 V-J signature model, with just over 85% sensitivity and approximately 81% specificity obtained in cross-validation and 80%/75% obtained in testing. Most expanded thyroid clonotypes (frequency above 0.001) were also detected in blood, a finding suggesting that blood repertoires may reflect thyroid immune responses.

On this clonotype: Its recognized antigen is unknown. No qualities accompany the bases; no much larger clone lies one base away.

TCR beta CDR3 regions were amplified from RNA transcripts. A first-round RT-PCR of the TCR CDR3 used the HTBI primer set with the Qiagen OneStep RT-PCR kit. The libraries were constructed in a second round of multiplex PCR and then size-selected and purified. Paired-end sequencing of the libraries was performed with 100 bp reads on an Illumina HiSeq2000. The published analysis was carried out like this. SOAPnuke was used to process the raw data, with reads discarded if the reads contained adapters or uncalled bases, had a mean Phred below 15, or lacked an exact constant-primer or identifier match. High-quality paired reads were merged using COPE v1.2.5, and each unique nucleotide sequence was defined as a clonotype. Clonotypes were aligned to IMGT TRBV, TRBD and TRBJ reference segments using MiTCR v1.1. The analysis was restricted to V-J combinations with a frequency above 0.0001, which together covered 99% to 99.2% of the repertoires. A TCS score was defined as the ratio between F50 (clonal expansion) and ExV (chaos), using BLOSUM62-based TCRdist between CDR3 peptides within each V-J. Welch's t-statistics and random forest reduced 514 V-J features to 13, which were used in a naive Bayes classifier (R e1071). The public sequencing data were trimmed at Q25 with fastp and processed into clonotypes with MiXCR by TCRdb, which kept only in-frame beta chains. Rows with a matching CDR3 protein are joined into one entry that keeps the most common DNA and genes. None of the V and J calls come from the authors' own analysis; TCRdb made them. The sample contains approximately 360,000 distinct CDR3 sequences, 20% to 25% of them found a single time. About 70% of the sample is taken by the ten largest.

A patient counted as having stable Graves' hyperthyroidism if no progression to ophthalmopathy occurred over 18 months of follow-up. Hyperthyroidism patients were aged 18 to 65 years and newly diagnosed, with disease duration of less than 2 months. Exclusion was applied to patients with uncontrolled infections, other autoimmune diseases, pregnancy or lactation. Diagnoses were based on clinical symptoms, serum thyroxine and TRAb, thyroid ultrasound and orbital computed tomography. PBMCs were isolated from approximately 10 ml of fresh peripheral blood by Ficoll-Paque density gradient centrifugation. Total RNA was extracted with Trizol reagent, and quality was checked on an Agilent 2100 Bioanalyzer. The receptor's source is a man aged 45-65 years with Graves' hyperthyroidism. Material: blood.

In nucleotide form, the sequence is TGTGCCAGTGGCCTTGGGACAGGGGTTAATGAGCAGTTCTTC. Its translation is CASGLGTGVNEQFF. The V and J segments used are TRBV19 and TRBJ2-1, with 10 junctional bases fitting TRBD1. In the germline V gene (reference sequence), CDR1 corresponds to LNHDA and CDR2 to SQIVND. Including cysteine and phenylalanine, the CDR3 has 14 amino acids. The only DNA kept is the CDR3, 42 bases in frame from the first base. Trimming removed 8 bases from V and 7 bases from J; the gene matches leave 8 bases unexplained.